What follows describes a single T cell receptor beta chain. Antigen unknown. The data belong to a study of OX40 agonist ivuxolimab in advanced cancers. Study overall: Subjects had a mean age of roughly 60 years, with a range of 23 to 79; almost 85% were male. Whole-study results and caveats: Expanded clones were, on average, more numerous among CD8+ T cells than CD4+.

Data came from immunoSEQ multiplex PCR; TCRdb stores just in-frame clones and leaves some out. The repertoire includes around 91,000 clones, 75% to 90% of them detected once, and 0.15% to 0.2% sits in the top ten. Researchers took blood at baseline, on cycle 4 day 1, and on cycle 7 day 1. The length of the CDR3 is 16 residues. The receptor comes from an adult with an advanced solid tumor such as melanoma, head and neck, liver or kidney cancer. The sample consisted of CD4+ or CD8+ T cells sorted from blood, taken in a trial of the OX40 agonist ivuxolimab. The chain couples TRBV21-1 to TRBJ2-7; the table assigns TRBD1, which was not confirmed against the DNA. TRBV21-1 is termed a pseudogene. The CDR3 DNA reads as TGTGCCAGCAGCAAAGAGGTCAGGACAGGGTCTCAAGAGCAGTACTTC. Translation: CASSKEVRTGSQEQYF.